The 23 T cell receptor beta chains reported below all come from one sample, sequenced in a study of T cell repertoires in cytomegalovirus infection. TCRdb redid the calling of the reads with MiXCR, one entry per CDR3 protein. The repertoire includes more than 500,000 distinct CDR3 sequences, approximately 17% of them detected once, and 20% to 30% sits in the top ten. The sequenced material came from CD8+ T cells from PBMCs. These receptor sequences come from a human donor in good health (CMV status not recorded). Some clones in this sample may be carry-over from other donors' samples.

In its sample, this clonotype was seen many times. This chain links TRBV7-2 with TRBJ2-1; 10 nucleotides line up with TRBD2. The V segment lost 1 base and the J segment 9 bases; nucleotides outside the gene matches: 12. The germline gives CDR1 SGHTA, CDR2 FQGNSA. The CDR3 has 17 residues. In DNA, the CDR3 is TGTGCCAGCAGCTTAGATCTGGCGGATAGCGGGGGGATTGAGCAGTTCTTC. Residues: CASSLDLADSGGIEQFF.

This clonotype was recorded at least ten times. The chain employs TRBV11-2 and TRBJ2-1, with D perhaps matching TRBD1 (6 bases). Germline-derived CDR1 and CDR2 are SGHAT and FQNNGV. V shed 1 base and J shed 1 base, with 11 bases lying between them. The CDR3 is 16 amino acids. The CDR3 protein is CASSLVKGQSYNEQFF. In DNA, the CDR3 is TGTGCCAGCAGCTTAGTAAAAGGACAGTCCTACAATGAGCAGTTCTTC. Full variable domain (remainder filled in from reference TRBV11-2 and TRBJ2-1): EAGVAQSPRYKIIEKRQSVAFWCNPISGHATLYWYQQILGQGPKLLIQFQNNGVVDDSQLPKDRFSAERLKGVDSTLKIQPAKLEDSAVYLCASSLVKGQSYNEQFFGPGTRLTVL.

There are a few counts of this clonotype. The chain uses TRBV5-1 and TRBJ1-5, with 8 bases aligning to TRBD1. CDR1 and CDR2 (germline): SGHRS, YFSETQ. The length of the CDR3 is 16 residues. Losses at the gene ends were 2 bases for V and 2 bases for J; bases not matched to a gene: 6. The CDR3 coding sequence is TGCGCCAGCAGCTTAGAGCAGGGGGCTCGCAATCAGCCCCAGCATTTT. Amino acid sequence: CASSLEQGARNQPQHF.

This clonotype is a singleton in its sample. The chain links TRBV9 to TRBJ2-1; TRBD1 matches 10 bases. Germline lookup yields CDR1 SGDLS and CDR2 YYNGEE. V lost 0 bases to trimming and J lost 7 bases; unmatched junction nucleotides: 7. The CDR3 contains 16 residues. The DNA for the CDR3 is TGTGCCAGCAGCGTAGACCGGACAGGGGGTTCAAATGAGCAGTTCTTC. Translated, it gives CASSVDRTGGSNEQFF.

The chain is built from TRBV28 and TRBJ2-3, with 7 bases identical to TRBD1. Germline V gene data show CDR1 as MDHEN and CDR2 as SYDVKM. The CDR3 spans 16 residues. With V trimmed by 7 bases and J by 0 bases, 10 bases remained unmatched. CDR3 coding DNA: TGTGCCAGCATCCTAGGGCGGACAGGTAGCACAGATACGCAGTATTTT. It specifies CASILGRTGSTDTQYF.

This chain's CDR3 is CASSPFQAAPSSYNEQFF. DNA of the CDR3: TGTGCCAGCAGTCCATTCCAAGCGGCGCCTAGCTCCTACAATGAGCAGTTCTTC. The chain carries TRBV27 and TRBJ2-1; TRBD2 might be the D (5 bases). Germline V gives CDR1 MNHEY, CDR2 SMNVEV (reference sequence). This CDR3 has 18 amino acids. V lost 5 bases, J lost 0 bases, and 20 bases lay in between.

J is TRBJ2-6 and V is TRBV6-6; no definite D call. The CDR3 length is 15 residues. The ends were cut back, 7 bases at V and 13 bases at J, with 23 bases in the middle. From germline, CDR1 is MNHNY and CDR2 SVGAGI (reference sequence). This chain's CDR3 is CASNPPGEVIGVLTF. As DNA, the CDR3 is TGTGCCAGCAACCCGCCCGGTGAGGTGATCGGGGTCCTGACTTTC.

This chain links TRBV24-1 with TRBJ1-5; possibly TRBD1 for D (6 bases). Trimming took 9 bases from V and 4 from J, leaving 12 bases between them. Germline V gene lookup returns CDR1 KGHDR and CDR2 SFDVKD. The CDR3 extends over 13 amino acids. The CDR3 reads CATADRPNQPQHF. The CDR3 nucleotides read TGTGCCACCGCGGACAGACCTAATCAGCCCCAGCATTTT.

This clonotype showed up many times. The chain joins TRBV7-9 to TRBJ2-1; 8 nucleotides line up with TRBD1. The ends lost 4 bases at V and 6 bases at J; junction bases unmatched: 5. CDR1 is SEHNR, CDR2 FQNEAQ, per germline (reference sequence). This CDR3 has 14 residues. CDR3 sequence reads: CASSSSDRGNEQFF. The CDR3 DNA follows: TGTGCCAGCAGCTCTTCCGACAGGGGCAATGAGCAGTTCTTC.

This clonotype came up a few times. The chain carries TRBV7-9 and TRBJ1-4; D ambiguous. CDR1 is SEHNR and CDR2 is FQNEAQ in the germline V gene (reference sequence). CDR3 length: 17 amino acids. Between the trimmed V and J ends, which lost 1 base and 6 bases, there was a span of 18 bases. The DNA for the CDR3 is TGTGCCAGCAGCTTAGGGAGCCGGTTGTGGGATGATGAAAAACTGTTTTTT. Translation: CASSLGSRLWDDEKLFF.

This clonotype was seen at least ten times. The gene calls are TRBV28 and TRBJ2-2; D may be TRBD2 (5 bases). Germline CDR1 MDHEN, CDR2 SYDVKM. The CDR3 is 14 amino acids. Deletions cut 6 bases from V and 5 bases from J, with 13 bases between. CDR3 protein: CASSSSGDTGELFF. The CDR3 bases are TGTGCCAGCAGCTCCAGCGGAGATACCGGGGAGCTGTTTTTT.

Of note for this clonotype: A much larger clone differs from this one at a single base, so this may be a read error. This is likely a read error, given that the CDR3 carries no conserved phenylalanine or tryptophan at its end. The rearrangement uses TRBV12-3 or TRBV12-4 and TRBJ1-2; a weak D match, TRBD1 (6 bases). Trimming removed 6 bases at V and 0 bases at J, with 14 bases between. The CDR3 consists of 15 residues. The CDR3: CASRRGKGANYGYTL. The CDR3 coding sequence is TGTGCCAGCAGGAGGGGGAAGGGGGCTAACTATGGCTACACCCTC.

This clonotype appeared many times. The chain combines TRBV25-1 with TRBJ1-2, with D perhaps TRBD1 (5 bases). V lost 6 bases, J lost 0 bases, and 29 bases lay in between. This CDR3 comprises 20 residues. In germline, CDR1 is MGHDK, CDR2 SYGVNS. This CDR3 is CASSAAHEVDNRVANYGYTF. CDR3 DNA sequence: TGTGCCAGCAGCGCAGCTCACGAGGTGGACAATCGAGTTGCTAACTATGGCTACACCTTC.

The CDR3 region has the DNA TGTGCCAGCAGCCCTGGGACTAGCGGGATAGGTGAGCAGTTCTTC. Its translation: CASSPGTSGIGEQFF. The genes are TRBV13 and TRBJ2-1, with 13 bases identical to TRBD2. The length of the CDR3 is 15 residues. Germline V lookup: CDR1 PRHDT, CDR2 FYEKMQ (reference sequence). V lost 5 bases and J lost 9; bases outside the gene matches: 7. Based on the CDR3 plus reference TRBV13 and TRBJ2-1, the full variable domain is AAGVIQSPRHLIKEKRETATLKCYPIPRHDTVYWYQQGPGQDPQFLISFYEKMQSDKGSIPDRFSAQQFSDYHSELNMSSLELGDSALYFCASSPGTSGIGEQFFGPGTRLTVL.

This clonotype was observed a few times. This rearrangement joins TRBV11-2 to TRBJ1-2, with a weak D call TRBD1 (6 bases). Trimming cost V 6 bases and J 4 bases, with 24 bases left between them. Germline V gene lookup returns CDR1 SGHAT and CDR2 FQNNGV. This CDR3 spans 17 amino acids. CDR3 in amino acids: CASRPPDSQNPSYGYTF. CDR3 DNA: TGTGCCAGCAGACCTCCGGACAGTCAAAATCCTTCCTATGGCTACACCTTC.

This rearrangement joins TRBV29-1 to TRBJ2-1; 12 bases are shared with TRBD2. The CDR3 totals 17 residues. Germline-derived CDR1 and CDR2 are SQVTM and ANQGSEA. The V gene end was trimmed by 1 base and the J gene end by 2 bases; junction bases not matched to a gene: 6. In nucleotides, the CDR3 is TGCAGCGTTGAAGGGACTAGCGGGGATGTTGCCTACAATGAGCAGTTCTTC. Amino acid sequence: CSVEGTSGDVAYNEQFF.

There are many counts of this clonotype. V is TRBV12-3 or TRBV12-4 and J is TRBJ1-2; 10 bases are a match to TRBD1. This CDR3 is 13 amino acids long. V shed 6 bases and J 8 bases; nucleotides not matched to a gene: 6. CDR3 DNA: TGTGCCAGCAGCACCGGGACAGGGGTCGGCTACACCTTC. Its translation: CASSTGTGVGYTF.

V usage is TRBV5-1 and J usage is TRBJ2-7, with TRBD2 matching over 9 bases. Germline V gene data show CDR1 as SGHRS and CDR2 as YFSETQ. V was pared by 1 base and J by 3 bases, with 2 bases of the junction left unmatched. This CDR3 is built from 14 residues. The CDR3 nucleotides read TGCGCCAGCAGCTTGCGTAGCGGGAGCTACGAGCAGTACTTC. Encoded protein: CASSLRSGSYEQYF.

This chain joins TRBV29-1 and TRBJ2-2, with 12 bases lining up with TRBD2. Germline CDR1 is SQVTM and CDR2 is ANQGSEA. The CDR3 runs to 15 residues. Germline trimming cut 3 bases from V and 5 bases from J; bases unmatched to any gene: 4. The DNA of the CDR3 is TGCAGCGTTGAGCTAGCGGGAGGGTTTACCGGGGAGCTGTTTTTT. Amino acids: CSVELAGGFTGELFF.

The chain uses TRBV3-1 and TRBJ2-4, with D tentatively TRBD2 (5 bases). CDR1 is LGHDT, CDR2 YNNKEL, per germline (reference sequence). The CDR3 consists of 15 residues. V gave up 3 bases and J gave up 7 bases, with 16 bases separating them. This CDR3 reads CASSQSSSAENIQYF. CDR3 DNA: TGTGCCAGCAGCCAGTCTAGTAGCGCCGAGAACATTCAGTACTTC.

This clonotype has a handful of counts. The chain combines TRBV27 with TRBJ2-2; 11 bases line up with TRBD2. Unmatched junction bases numbered 10, after V lost 8 bases and J lost 5 bases. The CDR3 is 16 residues long. CDR1 is MNHEY, CDR2 SMNVEV, per germline (reference sequence). The CDR3 DNA reads TGTGCCAGCCAGGACGGTTTAGCGGGAGGGACCGGGGAGCTGTTTTTT. Translation: CASQDGLAGGTGELFF.

This clonotype was picked up many times. V gene TRBV15 combines with J gene TRBJ1-5; tentatively, D is TRBD1 (5 bases). The CDR3 covers 13 residues. CDR1 and CDR2 (germline): LNHNV, YYDKDF (reference sequence). V gave up 8 bases and J gave up 6 bases, with 14 bases separating them. Here the CDR3 reads CATGRGNGQPQHF. Written as DNA, the CDR3 is TGTGCCACCGGAAGGGGCAACGGTCAGCCCCAGCATTTT.

This clonotype was recorded once. This sequence joins TRBV19 and TRBJ2-7; possibly TRBD1 for D (5 bases). Germline lookup yields CDR1 LNHDA and CDR2 SQIVND (reference sequence). The CDR3 is 16 amino acids. Trimming shortened V by 1 base and J by 2 bases, and 15 bases separated the two germline ends. The CDR3 sequence is CASSIGGGPQPYEQYF. CDR3 nucleotides: TGTGCCAGTAGTATAGGGGGCGGACCCCAACCCTACGAGCAGTACTTC.